Below are 14 T cell receptor beta chains sequenced from a single sample in a study of shared clonotypes between healthy human individuals. Assay used: immunoSEQ multiplex PCR; TCRdb lists only in-frame clones, some missing. The data hold roughly 1,500,000 clones, with 97% to 99% observed a single time. Material for sequencing was naive CD4+ T cells sorted from blood. Subset: CD45RA+ positively selected. These receptor sequences come from a man aged 25 to 40 in good health.

The sample holds one count of this clone. The V gene is TRBV9, the J gene TRBJ2-1, with 15 bases identical to TRBD2. The J segment lost 0 bases and the V segment lost 4 bases, leaving 8 bases of the junction unmatched. CDR1 is SGDLS and CDR2 is YYNGEE in the germline V gene. The CDR3 contains 19 residues. In nucleotides, the CDR3 is TGTGCCAGCAGCCGCGGACTAGCGGGAGGGCTGAGCTCCTACAATGAGCAGTTCTTC. This gives the protein CASSRGLAGGLSSYNEQFF. Full variable domain (missing parts from reference TRBV9 and TRBJ2-1): DSGVTQTPKHLITATGQRVTLRCSPRSGDLSVYWYQQSLDQGLQFLIQYYNGEERAKGNILERFSAQQFPDLHSELNLSSLELGDSALYFCASSRGLAGGLSSYNEQFFGPGTRLTVL.

V and J are TRBV21-1 and TRBJ2-7. TRBV21-1 is given as a pseudogene. This CDR3 spans 16 amino acids. The CDR3 nucleotides read TGTGCCAGCAGCAAAGACGGCAGGGAGAACTCCTACGAGCAGTACTTC. Protein: CASSKDGRENSYEQYF.

This chain connects TRBV5-1 to TRBJ2-3; TRBD1 agrees at 9 bases. Germline V gives CDR1 SGHRS, CDR2 YFSETQ. The CDR3 has 14 residues. Losses at the gene ends were 4 bases for V and 6 bases for J; bases not matched to a gene: 6. The chain's CDR3 is CASSPGQGFDTQYF. In DNA form, the CDR3 reads TGCGCCAGCAGCCCGGGACAGGGTTTTGATACGCAGTATTTT. Full variable domain (rest looked up from reference TRBV5-1 and TRBJ2-3): KAGVTQTPRYLIKTRGQQVTLSCSPISGHRSVSWYQQTPGQGLQFLFEYFSETQRNKGNFPGRFSGRQFSNSRSEMNVSTLELGDSALYLCASSPGQGFDTQYFGPGTRLTVL.

V gene TRBV19 combines with J gene TRBJ2-2; 7 bases are a match to TRBD2. CDR3 length equals 16 residues. Germline V gene lookup returns CDR1 LNHDA and CDR2 SQIVND (reference sequence). Losses at the gene ends were 8 bases for V and 0 bases for J; bases not matched to a gene: 9. The chain's CDR3 is CASHDEAGTNTGELFF. In DNA form, the CDR3 reads TGTGCCAGTCACGATGAAGCGGGAACGAACACCGGGGAGCTGTTTTTT. Full variable domain (outside the CDR3, taken from reference TRBV19 and TRBJ2-2): DGGITQSPKYLFRKEGQNVTLSCEQNLNHDAMYWYRQDPGQGLRLIYYSQIVNDFQKGDIAEGYSVSREKKESFPLTVTSAQKNPTAFYLCASHDEAGTNTGELFFGEGSRLTVL.

This clone showed up just once. Here the CDR3 reads CASSSSGRAEAFF. The CDR3 nucleotides are TGTGCCAGCAGTTCCTCAGGGCGCGCTGAAGCTTTCTTT. The chain combines TRBV27 with TRBJ1-1; weak D call: TRBD1 (5 bases). Trimming removed 4 bases at V and 6 bases at J, with 12 bases between. Per germline, CDR1 MNHEY and CDR2 SMNVEV (reference sequence). This CDR3 comprises 13 residues.

The chain has TRBV5-1 and TRBJ2-4, with TRBD2 identical over 8 bases. V was clipped by 5 bases and J by 6 bases; unmatched bases: 10. CDR1 SGHRS and CDR2 YFSETQ come from the germline V gene. CDR3 length: 15 amino acids. The chain's CDR3 is CASSYIAGFLNIQYF. The CDR3 nucleotides read TGCGCCAGCAGTTACATAGCGGGGTTCTTAAACATTCAGTACTTC.

The rearrangement links TRBV7-4 to TRBJ2-7; D call uncertain. The ends were cut back, 2 bases at V and 0 bases at J, with 11 bases in the middle. The CDR3 contains 15 residues. Per the germline V gene, CDR1 is SGHVT and CDR2 is SQSDAQ. CDR3 amino acids: CASSLTGSSSYEQYF. CDR3 nucleotide sequence: TGTGCCAGCAGCTTAACGGGTTCATCCTCCTACGAGCAGTACTTC.

This sequence joins TRBV7-8 and TRBJ2-1; D perhaps matches TRBD1 (5 bases). The CDR3 loop spans 16 amino acids. Deletions cut 4 bases from V and 0 bases from J, with 13 bases between. Germline V gives CDR1 SGHVS, CDR2 FQNEAQ. CDR3 in amino acids: CASSYKRTSSYNEQFF. The CDR3 bases are TGTGCCAGCAGCTACAAGAGGACAAGCTCCTACAATGAGCAGTTCTTC.

The chain uses TRBV29-1 and TRBJ2-7; D uncertain. The length of the CDR3 is 11 residues. Germline V gene sequence: CDR1 SQVTM, CDR2 ANQGSEA. V gave up 7 bases and J gave up 0 bases, with 7 bases separating them. The CDR3 coding sequence is TGCAGCGCCAAGTTCTCCTACGAGCAGTACTTC. Protein sequence: CSAKFSYEQYF.

The chain couples TRBV15 to TRBJ1-3; no firm D call. The CDR3 is 13 amino acids. V lost 8 bases to trimming and J lost 10 bases, with 18 bases between them. Germline CDR1 reads LNHNV; CDR2 reads YYDKDF (reference sequence). The CDR3 is CATGNPPAGTIYF. The CDR3 region has the DNA TGTGCCACCGGGAACCCACCGGCGGGGACCATATATTTT. Full variable domain (missing parts from reference TRBV15 and TRBJ1-3): DAMVIQNPRYQVTQFGKPVTLSCSQTLNHNVMYWYQQKSSQAPKLLFHYYDKDFNNEADTPDNFQSRRPNTSFCFLDIRSPGLGDTAMYLCATGNPPAGTIYFGEGSWLTVV.

The chain uses TRBV15 and TRBJ2-7, with D possibly being TRBD1 or TRBD2 (5 bases each). The CDR3 is made up of 16 amino acids. Germline V CDR1 and CDR2: LNHNV, YYDKDF (reference sequence). V gave up 1 base and J gave up 9 bases, with 22 bases separating them. The CDR3 is CATSRAVGTTVGAQYF. The CDR3 nucleotides read TGTGCCACCAGCAGAGCTGTTGGGACCACCGTTGGGGCGCAGTACTTC.

The chain recombines TRBV6-5 with TRBJ2-7; TRBD2 aligns across 11 bases. V lost 0 bases, J lost 1 base, and 2 bases stayed unmatched. In germline, CDR1 is MNHEY, CDR2 SVGAGI. The CDR3 sequence is 16 residues long. The chain's CDR3 is CASSYSGTSGSYEQYF. In nucleotides, the CDR3 is TGTGCCAGCAGTTACTCAGGGACTAGCGGTTCCTACGAGCAGTACTTC.

This rearrangement joins TRBV28 to TRBJ2-4; possibly TRBD2 for D (5 bases). In germline, CDR1 is MDHEN, CDR2 SYDVKM. V shed 5 bases and J shed 0 bases, with 17 bases lying between them. This CDR3 is 17 amino acids long. CDR3 DNA sequence: TGTGCCAGCAGTCCCTCGGGGTGGGATCTAGCCAAAAACATTCAGTACTTC. It is translated as CASSPSGWDLAKNIQYF. The variable domain in full, completed from reference TRBV28 and TRBJ2-4, reads DVKVTQSSRYLVKRTGEKVFLECVQDMDHENMFWYRQDPGLGLRLIYFSYDVKMKEKGDIPEGYSVSREKKERFSLILESASTNQTSMYLCASSPSGWDLAKNIQYFGAGTRLSVL.

The V and J genes are TRBV11-2 and TRBJ2-5, with D perhaps being TRBD1 or TRBD2 (6 bases each). Trimming took 2 bases from V and 2 from J, leaving 18 bases between them. Germline assignment: CDR1 SGHAT and CDR2 FQNNGV. There are 17 residues in the CDR3. The CDR3 sequence: CASSLPLGAGTQETQYF. The CDR3 nucleotides read TGTGCCAGCAGCTTACCGCTCGGCGCGGGGACACAAGAGACCCAGTACTTC. Using reference TRBV11-2 and TRBJ2-5 for the parts outside the CDR3, the full variable domain is EAGVAQSPRYKIIEKRQSVAFWCNPISGHATLYWYQQILGQGPKLLIQFQNNGVVDDSQLPKDRFSAERLKGVDSTLKIQPAKLEDSAVYLCASSLPLGAGTQETQYFGPGTRLLVL.